A selection of T cell receptor beta chains follows, all from one sample in a study of Graves' ophthalmopathy and Graves' hyperthyroidism. TCRdb re-derived calls from the multiplex PCR reads in MiXCR, one entry per CDR3 protein. The profile covers over 450,000 distinct CDR3 sequences, with 13% to 15% appearing a single time and roughly 10% taken by the ten largest. The sample consisted of blood. The receptors stem from a woman in her twenties or thirties with Graves' ophthalmopathy. Both conserved end residues are part of each CDR3.

length | J | V | CDR3
17 | TRBJ1-3 | TRBV9 | CASALSGQKDSGNTIYF
15 | TRBJ1-2 | TRBV6-1 | CASSERGSRIYGYTF
11 | TRBJ1-2 | TRBV2 | CATRRQGGYTF
16 | TRBJ2-2 | TRBV27 | CASSDLAGGSTGELFF
14 | TRBJ2-7 | TRBV20-1 | CSAREVGFKYEQYF
17 | TRBJ2-7 | TRBV9 | CASSVGSPVGAQGEQYF
14 | TRBJ2-5 | TRBV7-8 | CASSSYSGQETQYF
13 | TRBJ1-2 | TRBV6-1 | CASTQGTLYGYTF
14 | TRBJ2-5 | TRBV20-1 | CSARWTIVQETQYF
13 | TRBJ2-5 | TRBV7-2 | CASSTGTGWTQYF
15 | TRBJ1-1 | TRBV5-4 | CVSSAGQGGDTEAFF
15 | TRBJ2-7 | TRBV7-6 | CASSLGGGSAYEQYF
16 | TRBJ2-2 | TRBV11-2 | CASSLSVSRSTGELFF
13 | TRBJ1-2 | TRBV11-2 | CASSPGDNYGYTF
14 | TRBJ1-1 | TRBV20-1 | CSALTDRGGAEAFF
14 | TRBJ2-2 | TRBV3-1 | CASSRFSGVGELFF
16 | TRBJ2-6 | TRBV28 | CASSLDRSSGANVLTF
14 | TRBJ2-7 | TRBV6-5 | CASSYYLDRGDQYF
14 | TRBJ1-5 | TRBV3-1 | CASSQAPGVPPQHF
15 | TRBJ2-7 | TRBV7-2 | CASSSPGQGLLEQYF
13 | TRBJ1-1 | TRBV29-1 | CSVEEATWTEAFF
15 | TRBJ2-5 | TRBV12-3/TRBV12-4 | CASSLKLAGRETQYF
18 | TRBJ1-5 | TRBV4-1 | CASSQEGRGTGGNQPQHF
16 | TRBJ2-4 | TRBV7-2 | CASSLVSGTIKNIQYF
14 | TRBJ1-1 | TRBV2 | CASGLGQVNTEAFF
14 | TRBJ2-7 | TRBV27 | CASSLQGGGYEQYF
12 | TRBJ1-1 | TRBV12-3/TRBV12-4 | CASRQDPGEAFF
15 | TRBJ2-7 | TRBV28 | CASSLPQRSSYEQYF
20 | TRBJ1-3 | TRBV27 | CASIYEDGRRFSDSGNTIYF
12 | TRBJ2-7 | TRBV20-1 | CSARVSRNEQYF
11 | TRBJ1-1 | TRBV20-1 | CSAPGFTEAFF
15 | TRBJ2-2 | TRBV9 | CASSFREGATGELFF
12 | TRBJ1-2 | TRBV28 | CASSRGLYGYTF
15 | TRBJ2-5 | TRBV20-1 | CSARKGGGGGETQYF
14 | TRBJ2-7 | TRBV28 | CASSPINYLNEQYF
16 | TRBJ2-7 | TRBV5-1 | CASSFSTQGGASEQYF
13 | TRBJ1-3 | TRBV30 | CAWGRTAGNTIYF
17 | TRBJ1-5 | TRBV6-1 | CASSIQQGVRGNQPQHF
18 | TRBJ1-1 | TRBV6-2/TRBV6-3 | CASRVLRGTGQENTEAFF
14 | TRBJ2-7 | TRBV6-5 | CASSSGSHSYEQYF
13 | TRBJ1-6 | TRBV6-1 | CASSDRDRSPLHF
14 | TRBJ2-4 | TRBV6-5 | CASSYGGQKNIQYF
14 | TRBJ2-7 | TRBV2 | CATVSSGSSHEQYF
15 | TRBJ1-1 | TRBV30 | CAWGPGQILNTEAFF